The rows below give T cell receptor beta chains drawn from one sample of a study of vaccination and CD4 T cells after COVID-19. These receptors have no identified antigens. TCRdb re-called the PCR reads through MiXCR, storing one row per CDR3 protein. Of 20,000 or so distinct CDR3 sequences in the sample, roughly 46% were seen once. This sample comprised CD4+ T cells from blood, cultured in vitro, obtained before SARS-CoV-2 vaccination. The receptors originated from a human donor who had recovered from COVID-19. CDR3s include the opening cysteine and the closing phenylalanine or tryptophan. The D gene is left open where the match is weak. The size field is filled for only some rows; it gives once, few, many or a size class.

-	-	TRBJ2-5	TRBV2	TGTGCCAGCAGGGGCGCCGAGACCCAGTACTTC	CASRGAETQYF
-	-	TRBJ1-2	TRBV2	TGTGCCAGCAGTCCCGGAATAGGCTACACCTTC	CASSPGIGYTF
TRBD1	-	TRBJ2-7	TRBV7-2	TGTGCCAGCAGCTTGTCCGGACAGGCCTACGAGCAGTACTTC	CASSLSGQAYEQYF
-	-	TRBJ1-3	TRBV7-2	TGTGCCAGCAGCTTCCAGGACATTGGAAACACCATATATTTT	CASSFQDIGNTIYF
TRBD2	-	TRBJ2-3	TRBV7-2	TGTGCCAGCAGCACGCGTTTGGGGGTAGCGGGGGGGACCACAGATACGCAGTATTTT	CASSTRLGVAGGTTDTQYF
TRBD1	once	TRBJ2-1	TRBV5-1	TGCGCCAGCAGCTTGGCCGGACAGGGACGGGGCAATGAGCAGTTCTTC	CASSLAGQGRGNEQFF
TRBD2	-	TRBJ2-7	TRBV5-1	TGCGCCAGCAGCTTGGGTTTTAGCGGGGTCTACGAGCAGTACTTC	CASSLGFSGVYEQYF
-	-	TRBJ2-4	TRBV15	TGTGCCACCAGCAGAGATATCGTGGCAAACATTCAGTACTTC	CATSRDIVANIQYF
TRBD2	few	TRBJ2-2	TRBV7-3	TGTGCCAGCAGCCGAGCTAGCGGGGGGGCCGGGGAGCTGTTTTTT	CASSRASGGAGELFF
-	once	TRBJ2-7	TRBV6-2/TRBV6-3	TGTGCCAGCAGTTACCGGACCCCAGGGGTGGGGCACGAGCAGTACTTC	CASSYRTPGVGHEQYF
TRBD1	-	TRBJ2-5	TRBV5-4	TGTGCCAGCACCCCTGGGGACAGGGGCCTAGAGACCCAGTACTTC	CASTPGDRGLETQYF
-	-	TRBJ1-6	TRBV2	TGTGCCAGCAGTGAACTAGGTGCAGCGGTAAATTCACCCCTCCACTTT	CASSELGAAVNSPLHF
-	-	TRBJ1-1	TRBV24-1	TGTGCCACCAGTGATTTAGGAGGCACTGAAGCTTTCTTT	CATSDLGGTEAFF
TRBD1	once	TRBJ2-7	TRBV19	TGTGCCAGTAGTCACCTCCGGGACAGGGCACACGAGCAGTACTTC	CASSHLRDRAHEQYF
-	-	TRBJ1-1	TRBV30	TGTGCCTGGGACTCAACATGGGCTGAAGCTTTCTTT	CAWDSTWAEAFF